The T cell receptor beta chain under discussion was sequenced for a study of blood T cell repertoires in COVID-19. This clone was detected only once. Germline values: CDR1 LGHDT, CDR2 YNNKEL (reference sequence). V trimming: 3 bases; J trimming: 3 bases; junction bases outside the gene matches: 7. This CDR3 contains 16 residues. Generated by immunoSEQ multiplex PCR, the TCRdb table keeps only in-frame clones and is missing some. Seen here are some 160,000 clones, approximately 87% observed once, and the top ten hold 10%. Sequenced: peripheral blood. This TCR was recovered from a woman aged 65 to 85 with COVID-19, enrolled during active disease. J is TRBJ1-5 and V is TRBV3-1 (or the pseudogene TRBV3-2); 8 bases align to TRBD1. The CDR3 loop is CASSQATGEANQPQHF. The CDR3 bases are TGTGCCAGCAGCCAGGCGACAGGGGAGGCCAATCAGCCCCAGCATTTT.